This passage covers 17 T cell receptor beta chains from one sample sequenced in a study of CD8+CD57+ T cells in acquired aplastic anemia. The authors sequenced patients whose flow cytometry had shown CD8+CD57+ cell expansion. Both TCR beta VDJ combination and CDR3 sequence profiling were carried out. Genomic DNA was the template for this profiling. TCRdb reanalysed the reads using MiXCR and keeps one entry per CDR3 protein. The sample includes just over 450,000 distinct CDR3 sequences, roughly 34% of them seen just once. The specimen sequenced was sorted CD4+, CD8+, or CD8+CD57+ T cells (not recorded which) from PBMCs. The receptors derive from a human donor with aplastic anemia.

This clonotype was counted many times. The chain recombines TRBV4-3 with TRBJ2-7, with D tentatively TRBD2 (5 bases). Germline CDR1 reads LGHNA; CDR2 reads YSLEER. CDR3 length: 15 residues. V shed 0 bases and J shed 3 bases, with 12 bases lying between them. CDR3 in DNA: TGCGCCAGCAGCCAAGATGAACGGGGATTCTACGAGCAGTACTTC. It codes for CASSQDERGFYEQYF.

This clonotype was detected ten times or more. The V gene is TRBV29-1, the J gene TRBJ2-2; 7 bases line up with TRBD1. The V segment lost 5 bases and the J segment 5 bases; nucleotides outside the gene matches: 8. Germline-derived CDR1 and CDR2 are SQVTM and ANQGSEA. CDR3 length equals 14 residues. In DNA form, the CDR3 reads TGCAGCGTTAACACCGGGACAGTAACCGGGGAGCTGTTTTTT. This gives the protein CSVNTGTVTGELFF.

This clonotype was seen repeatedly, ten times or more. The chain uses TRBV15 and TRBJ1-1, with 10 positions matching TRBD1. This CDR3 is built from 15 residues. Losses at the gene ends were 3 bases for V and 1 base for J; bases not matched to a gene: 2. Looked up from germline, CDR1 is LNHNV and CDR2 is YYDKDF (reference sequence). CDR3 region: CATSRGQGRNTEAFF. CDR3 in DNA: TGTGCCACCAGCAGGGGACAGGGGAGGAACACTGAAGCTTTCTTT.

This chain uses TRBV19 with TRBJ2-1; perhaps TRBD1 as D (6 bases). Trimming removed 5 bases from V and 6 bases from J, with 20 bases in between. Germline lookup yields CDR1 LNHDA and CDR2 SQIVND (reference sequence). The CDR3 sequence is 16 residues long. The CDR3 region is CASSFFGTRIFNEQFF. The CDR3 bases are TGTGCCAGTAGTTTTTTCGGGACACGGATTTTCAATGAGCAGTTCTTC.

Many counts were recorded for this clonotype. The genes are TRBV7-9 and TRBJ1-5; no clear D gene. The V gene lost 1 base and the J gene lost 7 bases, with 5 bases spanning the gap. Germline CDR1 and CDR2: SEHNR and FQNEAQ (reference sequence). The CDR3 runs 12 residues. CDR3: CASSLDFQPQHF. CDR3 sequence (DNA): TGTGCCAGCAGCTTAGATTTCCAGCCCCAGCATTTT.

In this sample, this clonotype turned up many times. The chain is built from TRBV9 and TRBJ2-7, with TRBD2 as a possible D gene (6 bases). Per the germline V gene, CDR1 is SGDLS and CDR2 is YYNGEE. Trimming took 3 bases from V and 3 from J, leaving 10 bases between them. The CDR3 loop spans 13 amino acids. CDR3 sequence reads: CASSEGLFYEQYF. CDR3 DNA: TGTGCCAGCAGCGAGGGACTTTTCTACGAGCAGTACTTC.

The chain uses TRBV19 and TRBJ2-1; D might be TRBD2 (6 bases). The germline V and J ends were trimmed by 3 bases and 5 bases, with 14 bases remaining between them. The CDR3 totals 15 residues. The germline V gene has CDR1 LNHDA and CDR2 SQIVND (reference sequence). The CDR3: CASSIAGKQDNEQFF. The CDR3 nucleotides read TGTGCCAGTAGTATCGCGGGAAAACAAGACAATGAGCAGTTCTTC.

This clonotype was recorded at least ten times. The chain links TRBV2 to TRBJ2-5; D is undetermined. V lost 6 bases and J 4 bases, leaving 15 bases between the germline ends. Germline CDR1 SNHLY, CDR2 FYNNEI. The CDR3 has 14 amino acids. CDR3 protein: CASSPRARGETQYF. The CDR3 coding sequence is TGTGCCAGCAGCCCCCGAGCAAGAGGAGAGACCCAGTACTTC.

This clonotype was detected many times. Relative to the germline gene, one junction end is altered; a read error may explain this. The chain carries TRBV7-6 and TRBJ2-7, with D maybe TRBD1 (8 bases). Germline assignment: CDR1 SGHVS and CDR2 FNYEAQ. The CDR3 is made up of 14 amino acids. The CDR3 nucleotides are TGTGCCAGCAGCCTTACTCCACAGGGGGGGCCAAACGACTTC. This translates into CASSLTPQGGPNDF.

This clonotype was seen repeatedly, ten times or more. J is TRBJ2-5 and V is TRBV7-2; perhaps TRBD2 as D (6 bases). Germline CDR1 is SGHTA and CDR2 is FQGNSA. V dropped 3 bases and J dropped 5 bases, with 10 bases sitting between them. This CDR3 is 13 amino acids long. This chain's CDR3 is CASSLMGRETQYF. DNA for the CDR3: TGTGCCAGCAGCTTGATGGGGAGGGAGACCCAGTACTTC.

This clonotype was seen a handful of times. This chain joins TRBV4-1 and TRBJ2-7, with 7 bases identical to TRBD1. Germline assignment: CDR1 MGHRA and CDR2 YSYEKL. The length of the CDR3 is 16 residues. V shed 1 base and J 3 bases; nucleotides not matched to a gene: 9. The CDR3 sequence is CASSQVLTQGNYEQYF. The CDR3 region has the DNA TGCGCCAGCAGCCAAGTATTGACACAGGGGAACTACGAGCAGTACTTC.

This clonotype came up once. The chain combines TRBV25-1 with TRBJ1-4; perhaps TRBD1 as D (5 bases). V was pared by 4 bases and J by 8 bases, with 14 bases between. Per germline, CDR1 MGHDK and CDR2 SYGVNS. The CDR3 loop spans 14 amino acids. This chain's CDR3 is CASSARGGNEKLFF. The CDR3 DNA reads as TGTGCCAGCAGTGCGCGGGGGGGAAACGAAAAACTGTTTTTT. The complete variable domain, with remaining parts taken from reference TRBV25-1 and TRBJ1-4, reads EADIYQTPRYLVIGTGKKITLECSQTMGHDKMYWYQQDPGMELHLIHYSYGVNSTEKGDLSSESTVSRIRTEHFPLTLESARPSHTSQYLCASSARGGNEKLFFGSGTQLSVL.

This clonotype has ten or more counts. V gene TRBV19 combines with J gene TRBJ1-2; D uncertain. Germline assignment: CDR1 LNHDA and CDR2 SQIVND (reference sequence). Deletions cut 7 bases from V and 8 bases from J, with 14 bases between. The CDR3 covers 12 residues. DNA of the CDR3: TGTGCCAGTACGTCTCAGGATTACGGCTACACCTTC. Encoded protein: CASTSQDYGYTF.

The genes are TRBV20-1 and TRBJ1-1; perhaps TRBD1 as D (5 bases). The germline V and J ends were trimmed by 3 bases and 6 bases, with 14 bases remaining between them. The CDR3 extends over 13 amino acids. In germline, CDR1 is DFQATT, CDR2 SNEGSKA (reference sequence). The CDR3 region is CSASRGADAEAFF. The CDR3 nucleotides read TGCAGTGCTAGTCGCGGGGCTGACGCTGAAGCTTTCTTT.

This clonotype was seen a handful of times. The genes are TRBV19 and TRBJ2-2, with 12 nucleotides matching TRBD2. This CDR3 comprises 16 residues. Trimming took 1 base from V and 6 from J; bases not matched to a gene: 3. Germline V CDR1 and CDR2: LNHDA, SQIVND (reference sequence). The CDR3 DNA reads TGTGCCAGTAGTATAGGACTAGCGGGAGTTGCCGGGGAGCTGTTTTTT. It specifies CASSIGLAGVAGELFF.

About this clonotype itself: This sequence may be a read error, since a much larger clone differs from it by one base. CDR3 in amino acids: CDSSVGVGQPQHF. DNA for the CDR3: TGCGACAGCAGTGTGGGGGTGGGTCAGCCCCAGCATTTT. V usage is TRBV10-2 and J usage is TRBJ1-5; D may be TRBD1 (5 bases). Germline loops: CDR1 WSHSY, CDR2 SAAADI. The CDR3 has 13 residues.

The V and J genes are TRBV7-9 and TRBJ2-1, with 12 bases aligning to TRBD2. The CDR3 is made up of 13 amino acids. CDR1 and CDR2 (germline): SEHNR, FQNEAQ (reference sequence). Trimming took 5 bases from V and 16 from J; bases not matched to a gene: 9. Here the CDR3 reads CASSVSSGGASFF. In nucleotides, the CDR3 is TGTGCCAGCAGCGTTTCTAGCGGGGGGGCCTCTTTCTTC.